Listed below are T cell receptor beta chains from one sample, sequenced in a study of blood T cell repertoires in COVID-19. TCRdb's table, derived via immunoSEQ multiplex PCR, lists solely in-frame clones and lacks some. The repertoire holds 250,000 to 350,000 clones, with 89% as singletons. The sample consisted of peripheral blood. The receptors stem from a woman between 40 and 55 years old who had recovered from COVID-19. Each CDR3 is given with its conserved first and last residue. Fields, in order: J gene, clone size, D gene, V gene, CDR3 protein, CDR3 DNA. A D gene is named only where the DNA matches it firmly. The listing skips clone size in some rows; elsewhere it reads once, few, many or a size class.

j_call: TRBJ1-1
clone_size: .
d_call: .
v_call: TRBV3-1/TRBV3-2
cdr3_aa: CASSQYQGRGTEAFF
cdr3_nt: TGTGCCAGCAGCCAGTATCAGGGGAGAGGTACTGAAGCTTTCTTT

j_call: TRBJ2-2
clone_size: .
d_call: TRBD1
v_call: TRBV11-3
cdr3_aa: CASSLGQGTGELFF
cdr3_nt: TGTGCCAGCAGCTTGGGACAGGGGACCGGGGAGCTGTTTTTT

j_call: TRBJ2-2
clone_size: .
d_call: .
v_call: TRBV5-1
cdr3_aa: CASSSGTPNTGELFF
cdr3_nt: TGCGCCAGCAGCTCCGGGACTCCCAACACCGGGGAGCTGTTTTTT

j_call: TRBJ2-5
clone_size: once
d_call: TRBD2
v_call: TRBV27
cdr3_aa: CASSLEGSGGVQYF
cdr3_nt: TGTGCCAGCAGTTTAGAGGGTAGCGGGGGTGTTCAGTACTTC

j_call: TRBJ2-7
clone_size: once
d_call: .
v_call: TRBV2
cdr3_aa: CASSDGYYEQYF
cdr3_nt: TGTGCCAGCAGTGACGGGTACTACGAGCAGTACTTC

j_call: TRBJ2-4
clone_size: .
d_call: TRBD2
v_call: TRBV28
cdr3_aa: CASSLWSGGGAKNIQYF
cdr3_nt: TGTGCCAGCAGTTTATGGTCGGGGGGAGGCGCCAAAAACATTCAGTACTTC

j_call: TRBJ2-3
clone_size: .
d_call: .
v_call: TRBV6-5
cdr3_aa: CASSWHPPRIGGTQYF
cdr3_nt: TGTGCCAGCAGTTGGCACCCACCACGCATCGGGGGTACGCAGTATTTT

j_call: TRBJ1-5
clone_size: .
d_call: .
v_call: TRBV15
cdr3_aa: CATSPPSGSLQPQHF
cdr3_nt: TGTGCCACCAGCCCCCCCAGCGGGTCGCTTCAGCCCCAGCATTTT

j_call: TRBJ2-6
clone_size: .
d_call: TRBD1
v_call: TRBV27
cdr3_aa: CASSLTGAGANVLTF
cdr3_nt: TGTGCCAGCAGTTTGACAGGGGCTGGGGCCAACGTCCTGACTTTC

j_call: TRBJ2-7
clone_size: .
d_call: TRBD2
v_call: TRBV18
cdr3_aa: CASSPVSSGAYEQYF
cdr3_nt: TGTGCCAGCTCACCAGTTTCTAGCGGGGCCTACGAGCAGTACTTC

j_call: TRBJ2-3
clone_size: .
d_call: TRBD2
v_call: TRBV10-3
cdr3_aa: CAISEKPSGSEGQYF
cdr3_nt: TGTGCCATCAGTGAGAAGCCTAGCGGGAGCGAGGGGCAGTATTTT

j_call: TRBJ1-1
clone_size: .
d_call: .
v_call: TRBV21-1
cdr3_aa: CASSTLGLANTEAFF
cdr3_nt: TGTGCCAGCAGCACTTTGGGACTGGCGAACACTGAAGCTTTCTTT

j_call: TRBJ2-1
clone_size: .
d_call: TRBD2
v_call: TRBV2
cdr3_aa: CASSVGPSGIDEQFF
cdr3_nt: TGTGCCAGCAGTGTAGGTCCTAGCGGGATAGATGAGCAGTTCTTC

j_call: TRBJ2-3
clone_size: .
d_call: .
v_call: TRBV5-1
cdr3_aa: CASSLPGVYSDTQYF
cdr3_nt: TGCGCCAGCAGCCTTCCAGGGGTATACTCAGATACGCAGTATTTT

j_call: TRBJ2-2
clone_size: .
d_call: TRBD1
v_call: TRBV2
cdr3_aa: CASSWGQGTGELFF
cdr3_nt: TGTGCCAGCAGTTGGGGACAGGGAACCGGGGAGCTGTTTTTT

j_call: TRBJ1-3
clone_size: .
d_call: .
v_call: TRBV7-9
cdr3_aa: CASSPKTGAVSGNTIYF
cdr3_nt: TGTGCCAGCAGCCCCAAGACAGGAGCCGTCTCTGGAAACACCATATATTTT

j_call: TRBJ2-5
clone_size: .
d_call: .
v_call: TRBV7-8
cdr3_aa: CASSSTTVGAETQYF
cdr3_nt: TGTGCCAGCAGCTCCACGACAGTTGGGGCAGAGACCCAGTACTTC

j_call: TRBJ2-1
clone_size: once
d_call: TRBD2
v_call: TRBV11-2
cdr3_aa: CASSRSSGSPHEQFF
cdr3_nt: TGTGCCAGCAGCCGATCTAGCGGGAGCCCCCATGAGCAGTTCTTC

j_call: TRBJ1-1
clone_size: .
d_call: .
v_call: TRBV6-5
cdr3_aa: CASMNTGANTEAFF
cdr3_nt: TGTGCCAGCATGAATACAGGAGCGAACACTGAAGCTTTCTTT

j_call: TRBJ2-2
clone_size: .
d_call: .
v_call: TRBV7-3
cdr3_aa: CASSPVARANTGELFF
cdr3_nt: TGTGCCAGCAGCCCCGTTGCCCGGGCGAACACCGGGGAGCTGTTTTTT

j_call: TRBJ1-2
clone_size: .
d_call: .
v_call: TRBV28
cdr3_aa: CASSLGQSNYGYTF
cdr3_nt: TGTGCCAGCAGTTTAGGGCAGTCCAACTATGGCTACACCTTC

j_call: TRBJ1-2
clone_size: .
d_call: .
v_call: TRBV30
cdr3_aa: CAWMVSGRNYGYTF
cdr3_nt: TGTGCCTGGATGGTTTCAGGGAGGAACTATGGCTACACCTTC

j_call: TRBJ1-1
clone_size: .
d_call: .
v_call: TRBV6-5
cdr3_aa: CASPGHWEGTEAFF
cdr3_nt: TGTGCCAGCCCGGGACACTGGGAGGGCACTGAAGCTTTCTTT

j_call: TRBJ2-1
clone_size: .
d_call: TRBD2
v_call: TRBV24-1
cdr3_aa: CATSGLAGVSSYNEQFF
cdr3_nt: TGTGCCACCAGTGGACTAGCGGGAGTGTCCTCCTACAATGAGCAGTTCTTC

j_call: TRBJ1-1
clone_size: .
d_call: .
v_call: TRBV10-1
cdr3_aa: CASSDLGRPTEAFF
cdr3_nt: TGCGCCAGCAGTGACCTCGGGAGGCCCACTGAAGCTTTCTTT

j_call: TRBJ2-3
clone_size: .
d_call: .
v_call: TRBV18
cdr3_aa: CASSPKGRVLEGTQYF
cdr3_nt: TGTGCCAGCTCACCTAAGGGTAGGGTTTTGGAGGGTACGCAGTATTTT

j_call: TRBJ2-5
clone_size: once
d_call: .
v_call: TRBV10-3
cdr3_aa: CATSGQLQETQYF
cdr3_nt: TGTGCCACCAGCGGACAGTTACAAGAGACCCAGTACTTC

j_call: TRBJ1-1
clone_size: .
d_call: .
v_call: TRBV19
cdr3_aa: CASSIAGGTEAFF
cdr3_nt: TGTGCCAGTAGTATAGCGGGGGGCACTGAAGCTTTCTTT

j_call: TRBJ2-3
clone_size: .
d_call: TRBD1
v_call: TRBV10-1
cdr3_aa: CASSNGQASTDTQYF
cdr3_nt: TGCGCCAGCAGCAACGGACAGGCTAGCACAGATACGCAGTATTTT

j_call: TRBJ2-5
clone_size: .
d_call: .
v_call: TRBV10-3
cdr3_aa: CAINDRAGETQYF
cdr3_nt: TGTGCCATCAACGACCGGGCGGGTGAGACCCAGTACTTC

j_call: TRBJ2-7
clone_size: .
d_call: .
v_call: TRBV6-2/TRBV6-3
cdr3_aa: CASSPGGTVYYEQYF
cdr3_nt: TGTGCCAGCAGCCCCGGCGGGACAGTCTACTACGAGCAGTACTTC